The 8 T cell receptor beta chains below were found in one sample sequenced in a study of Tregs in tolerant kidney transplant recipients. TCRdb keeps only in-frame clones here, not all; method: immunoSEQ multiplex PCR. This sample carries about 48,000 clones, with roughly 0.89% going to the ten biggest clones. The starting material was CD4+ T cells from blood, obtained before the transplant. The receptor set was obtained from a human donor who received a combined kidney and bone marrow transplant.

The CDR3 sequence: CSALAGGNTGELFF. CDR3 bases read: TGCAGTGCCTTAGCGGGAGGGAACACCGGGGAG. This sequence joins TRBV20-1 and TRBJ2-2; 10 nucleotides match TRBD2. The CDR3 is cut off 3 residues early in the read; its end comes from the germline J gene. The ends lost 6 bases at V and 1 base at J; junction bases unmatched: 2. The CDR3 has 14 amino acids. In germline, CDR1 is DFQATT, CDR2 SNEGSKA (reference sequence).

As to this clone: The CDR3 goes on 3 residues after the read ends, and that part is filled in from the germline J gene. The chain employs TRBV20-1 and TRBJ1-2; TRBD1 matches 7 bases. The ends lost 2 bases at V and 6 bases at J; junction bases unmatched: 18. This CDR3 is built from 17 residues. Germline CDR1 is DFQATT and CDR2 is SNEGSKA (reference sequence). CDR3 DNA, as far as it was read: TGCAGTGCTAGACCGCCATGGCAAGGGGGTACAGGGGATGGC. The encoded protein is CSARPPWQGGTGDG. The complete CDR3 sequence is CSARPPWQGGTGDGYTF.

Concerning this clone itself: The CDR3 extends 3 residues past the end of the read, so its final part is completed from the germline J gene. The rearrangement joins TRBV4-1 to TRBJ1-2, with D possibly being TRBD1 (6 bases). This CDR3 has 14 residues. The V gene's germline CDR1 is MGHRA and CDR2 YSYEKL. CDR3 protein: CASSQDAGAGGYTF. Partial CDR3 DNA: TGCGCCAGCAGCCAAGATGCGGGGGCTGGAGGC.

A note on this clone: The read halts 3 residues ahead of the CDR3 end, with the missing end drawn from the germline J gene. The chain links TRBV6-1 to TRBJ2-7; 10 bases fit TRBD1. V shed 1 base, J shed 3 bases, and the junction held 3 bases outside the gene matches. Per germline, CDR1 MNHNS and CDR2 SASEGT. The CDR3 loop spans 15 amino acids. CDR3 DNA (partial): TGTGCCAGCAGTGAAGGACAGGGGGCGGTCTACGAG. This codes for CASSEGQGAVYE. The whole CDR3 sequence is CASSEGQGAVYEQYF.

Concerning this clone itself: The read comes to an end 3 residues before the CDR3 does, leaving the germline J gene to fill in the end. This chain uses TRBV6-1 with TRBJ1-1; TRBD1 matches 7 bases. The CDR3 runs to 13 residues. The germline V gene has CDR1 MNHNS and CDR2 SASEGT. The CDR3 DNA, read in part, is TGTGCCAGCAGTGGAAGTCTACAGGGGACG. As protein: CASSGSLQGT. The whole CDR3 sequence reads CASSGSLQGTAFF.

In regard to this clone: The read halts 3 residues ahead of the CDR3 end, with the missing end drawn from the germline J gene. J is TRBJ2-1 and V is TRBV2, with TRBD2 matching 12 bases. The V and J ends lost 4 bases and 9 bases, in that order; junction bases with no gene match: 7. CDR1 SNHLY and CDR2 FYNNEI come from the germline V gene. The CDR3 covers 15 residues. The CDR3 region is CASSARLAGDSEQFF. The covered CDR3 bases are TGTGCCAGCAGTGCGCGACTAGCGGGAGATAGTGAG.

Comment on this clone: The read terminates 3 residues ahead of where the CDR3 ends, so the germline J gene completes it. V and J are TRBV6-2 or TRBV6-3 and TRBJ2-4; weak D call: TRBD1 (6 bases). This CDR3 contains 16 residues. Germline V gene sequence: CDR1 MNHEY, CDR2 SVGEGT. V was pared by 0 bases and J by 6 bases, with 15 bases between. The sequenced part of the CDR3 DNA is TGTGCCAGCAGTTACTCGGAGGCCAGGGGACGAAACATT. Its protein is CASSYSEARGRNI. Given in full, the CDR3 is CASSYSEARGRNIQYF.

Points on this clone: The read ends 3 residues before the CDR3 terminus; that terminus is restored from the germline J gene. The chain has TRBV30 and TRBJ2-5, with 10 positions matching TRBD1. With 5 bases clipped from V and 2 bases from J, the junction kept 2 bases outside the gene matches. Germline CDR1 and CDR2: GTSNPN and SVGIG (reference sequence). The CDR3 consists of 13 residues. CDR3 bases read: TGTGCCTGGGACAGGGGGCGGCAAGAGACC. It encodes CAWDRGRQET. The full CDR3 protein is CAWDRGRQETQYF.